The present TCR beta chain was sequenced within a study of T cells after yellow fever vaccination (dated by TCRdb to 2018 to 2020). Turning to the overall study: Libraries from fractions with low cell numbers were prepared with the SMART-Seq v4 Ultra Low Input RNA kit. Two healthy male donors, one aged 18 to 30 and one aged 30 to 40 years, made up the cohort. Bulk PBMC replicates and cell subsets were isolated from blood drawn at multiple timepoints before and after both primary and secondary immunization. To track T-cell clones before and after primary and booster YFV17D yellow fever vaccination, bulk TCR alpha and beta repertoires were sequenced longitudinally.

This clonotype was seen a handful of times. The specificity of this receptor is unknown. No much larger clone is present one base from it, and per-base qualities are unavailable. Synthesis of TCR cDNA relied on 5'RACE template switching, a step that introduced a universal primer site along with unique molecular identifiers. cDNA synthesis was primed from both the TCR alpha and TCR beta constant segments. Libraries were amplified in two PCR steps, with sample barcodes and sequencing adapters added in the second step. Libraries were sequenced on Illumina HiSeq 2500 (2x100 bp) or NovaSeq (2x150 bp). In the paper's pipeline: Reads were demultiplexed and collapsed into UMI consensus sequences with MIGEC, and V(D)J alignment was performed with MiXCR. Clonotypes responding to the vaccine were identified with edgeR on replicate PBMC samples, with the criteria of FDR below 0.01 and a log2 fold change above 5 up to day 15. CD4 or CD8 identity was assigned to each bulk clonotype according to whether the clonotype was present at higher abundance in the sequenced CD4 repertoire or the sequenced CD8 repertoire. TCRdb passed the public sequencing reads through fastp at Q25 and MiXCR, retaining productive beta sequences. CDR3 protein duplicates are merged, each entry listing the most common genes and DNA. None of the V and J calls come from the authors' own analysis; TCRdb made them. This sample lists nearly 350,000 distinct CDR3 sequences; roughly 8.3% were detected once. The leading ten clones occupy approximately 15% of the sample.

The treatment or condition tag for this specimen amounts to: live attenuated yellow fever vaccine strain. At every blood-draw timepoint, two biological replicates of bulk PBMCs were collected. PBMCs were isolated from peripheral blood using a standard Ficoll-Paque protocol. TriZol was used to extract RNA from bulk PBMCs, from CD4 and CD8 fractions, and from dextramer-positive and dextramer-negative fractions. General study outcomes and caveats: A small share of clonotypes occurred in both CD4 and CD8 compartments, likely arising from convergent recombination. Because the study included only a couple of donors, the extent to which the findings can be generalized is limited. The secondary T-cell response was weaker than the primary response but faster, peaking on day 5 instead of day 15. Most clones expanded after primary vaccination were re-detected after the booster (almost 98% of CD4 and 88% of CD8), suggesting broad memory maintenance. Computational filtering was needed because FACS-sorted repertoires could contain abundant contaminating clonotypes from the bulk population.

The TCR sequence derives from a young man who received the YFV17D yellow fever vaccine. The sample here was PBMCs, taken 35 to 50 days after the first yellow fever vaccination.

The nucleotides read TGCGCCAGCAGCCAGTACCGGGGACTTAACACCGGGGAGCTGTTTTTT. Translated, it gives CASSQYRGLNTGELFF. The receptor chain draws on TRBV4-3 and TRBJ2-2; 6 matching bases give a weak D call of TRBD2. Including cysteine and phenylalanine, the CDR3 has 16 amino acids. Solely the CDR3 DNA is kept, with 48 bases framed from the first base. Deletion took 3 bases off V and 2 bases off J, with a span of 13 bases between the germline ends. For CDR1 and CDR2, the germline V gene lists LGHNA and YSLEER.